This TCR beta chain was profiled in a study of CD8+CD57+ T cells in acquired aplastic anemia. The use of genomic DNA as template underpinned the TCR beta VDJ and CDR3 profiling. TCRdb reanalysed the reads using MiXCR and keeps one entry per CDR3 protein. The data hold fewer than 200,000 distinct CDR3 sequences, with around 60% observed a single time. Germline CDR1 and CDR2: SQVTM and ANQGSEA. This CDR3 contains 12 residues. The V gene lost 1 base and the J gene lost 2 bases, with 6 bases spanning the gap. Sequencing was performed on sorted CD4+, CD8+, or CD8+CD57+ T cells (not recorded which) from PBMCs. The receptor comes from a human donor in good health. The gene calls are TRBV29-1 and TRBJ2-7; D remains ambiguous. For the CDR3, the DNA is TGCAGCGTTGAAGGCAGGCCCTACGAGCAGTACTTC. Its translation: CSVEGRPYEQYF.